This TCR beta chain was recovered during a study of shared clonotypes between healthy human individuals. General study findings and limits: Sequencing of the sorted subsets was shown by rarefaction to be incomplete despite large depth.

Remarks on this clone: Its antigen is not known.

TCRdb's table, derived via immunoSEQ multiplex PCR, lists solely in-frame clones and lacks some. Altogether about 680,000 clones are present, 92% being singletons, with the ten largest covering 24%. With 5 bases clipped from V and 1 base from J, the junction kept 3 bases outside the gene matches. Germline loops: CDR1 SGHVS, CDR2 FQNEAQ. The CDR3 runs to 16 residues. Terminally differentiated effector memory CD45RA+ cells were excluded by CCR7 positive selection of CD45RO-negative cells. Material for sequencing was naive CD8+ T cells sorted from blood. The source is a man aged 30 to 45 in good health. J is TRBJ2-5 and V is TRBV7-8; 14 bases fit TRBD2. In DNA form, the CDR3 reads TGTGCCAGCAGCCCTGGGACTAGCGGGAGCCAAGAGACCCAGTACTTC. Amino acids: CASSPGTSGSQETQYF.